Listed here are 5 T cell receptor beta chains from one sample, sequenced in a study of shared clonotypes between healthy human individuals. The data were produced by immunoSEQ multiplex PCR, yet TCRdb's version contains in-frame clones alone and is incomplete. The sample records about 380,000 clones, 90% to 97% being singletons. The specimen sequenced was memory CD8+ T cells sorted from blood. The subset was: CD45RO+ cells pooled with CCR7-negative TemRA cells. These receptors originate from a young man in good health.

The genes are TRBV9 and TRBJ2-3; possibly TRBD2 for D (6 bases). V was clipped by 0 bases and J by 1 base, with 12 bases between them. The CDR3 length is 16 residues. Germline V CDR1 and CDR2: SGDLS, YYNGEE. The CDR3: CASSVAGSPRTDTQYF. The DNA of the CDR3 is TGTGCCAGCAGCGTAGCCGGGAGCCCACGCACAGATACGCAGTATTTT.

The chain uses TRBV2 and TRBJ2-1, with 7 positions matching TRBD1. There are 15 residues in the CDR3. Germline-derived CDR1 and CDR2 are SNHLY and FYNNEI. The junction had 13 bases not matched to a gene; V was cut back by 7 bases and J by 7 bases. CDR3 sequence reads: CASTMGTDLNNEQFF. In DNA form, the CDR3 reads TGTGCCAGCACCATGGGGACAGATCTGAATAATGAGCAGTTCTTC.

This chain uses TRBV28 with TRBJ1-2, with TRBD1 matching 11 bases. V gave up 5 bases and J gave up 7 bases; unmatched junction bases: 3. Per germline, CDR1 MDHEN and CDR2 SYDVKM. The CDR3 contains 13 residues. The CDR3 bases are TGTGCCAGCAGTCTGGACAGGGGGCTTGGCTACACCTTC. It codes for CASSLDRGLGYTF.

The CDR3 reads CASSYSPWADTQYF. As DNA, the CDR3 is TGTGCCAGCAGTTACTCGCCGTGGGCAGATACGCAGTATTTT. The chain uses TRBV6-5 and TRBJ2-3; D ambiguous. CDR1 and CDR2 from the germline V gene are MNHEY and SVGAGI. Trimming shortened V by 0 bases and J by 4 bases, and 8 bases separated the two germline ends. The length of the CDR3 is 14 residues.

The chain employs TRBV6-1 and TRBJ2-3; D is uncertain. The V gene's germline CDR1 is MNHNS and CDR2 SASEGT. V was trimmed by 6 bases and J by 5 bases, leaving 6 bases between them. This CDR3 is built from 11 residues. The CDR3 region is CASSIGDTQYF. CDR3 sequence (DNA): TGTGCCAGCAGCATCGGAGATACGCAGTATTTT.